This entry concerns a single T cell receptor (beta chain). The CDR3 carries no conserved terminal phenylalanine or tryptophan, so it likely arises from a read error. It is unclear where the CDR3 begins or ends on the DNA, so no DNA is shown, and the CDR3 is as TCRdb lists it. The data stem from a study of esophageal squamous cell carcinoma under preoperative chemotherapy. For the study at large: Samples included peripheral blood T cells as well as tumor-infiltrating lymphocytes.

Regarding time point: after preoperative PTX-NDP chemotherapy. TCRdb processed the PCR reads anew with MiXCR; each CDR3 protein has one entry. The sample includes fewer than 20,000 distinct CDR3 sequences, 40% to 55% seen only once; the top ten take 25% to 35%. The CDR3 sequence runs 13 residues, both termini included. Germline V gives CDR1 SGHTA, CDR2 FQGNSA. The receptor comes from a human donor with esophageal squamous cell carcinoma. The donor label of this sample is uncertain. Collection took place from a patient given preoperative chemotherapy. The chain is built from TRBV7-2 and TRBJ2-5; the table gives TRBD1 as D, unverified against the DNA. CDR3 in amino acids: CASSFQGSASRYS.